Sequencing of this T cell receptor (beta chain) was carried out in a study of blood T cell repertoires in COVID-19. For the study at large: Donors in the United States, Italy and Spain gave samples during acute or convalescent COVID-19. Sample material is recorded as cDNA or gDNA derived from T cells, B-cell-depleted T cells, or PBMCs.

The V end lost 4 bases, the J end lost 0 bases, and 6 bases lay between the germline ends. Germline V gene data show CDR1 as SGHVS and CDR2 as FNYEAQ. CDR3 length: 13 amino acids. Original data processing: Estimated nucleated cell counts came from reference gene primer amplification. Clones were read by immunoSEQ multiplex PCR, and TCRdb kept only the in-frame ones, dropping some. V, J and clone size derive from that table, while D and trimming were established from the DNA sequence. The profile shows 450,000 to 500,000 clones, 75% to 90% of them singletons. This chain connects TRBV7-6 to TRBJ1-1; no clear D gene. The receptor comes from a woman aged 55-75 years who had recovered from COVID-19. The material sequenced was PBMCs or T cells enriched from blood (not recorded which). CDR3 sequence (DNA): TGTGCCAGCAGCTCGGTATTGAACACTGAAGCTTTCTTT. Translating it yields CASSSVLNTEAFF.